The present T cell receptor beta chain was sequenced within a study of CD8 T cells in Susac syndrome. RNA amounts of 0.5 to 1 ug underwent reverse transcription with random hexamers. immunoSEQ multiplex PCR amplified TCR beta CDR3 across 54 Vbeta, 13 Jbeta. Via MiXCR, TCRdb re-called the immunoSEQ multiplex PCR reads, giving one row per CDR3 protein. In the table there are about 140,000 distinct CDR3 sequences, roughly 95% of which are singletons. From germline, CDR1 is DFQATT and CDR2 SNEGSKA (reference sequence). The CDR3 is 14 amino acids. V was cut by 6 bases and J by 11 bases, with 25 bases left in between. Worth noting for this clonotype: Its specificity is not known.

Study observations and caveats: The number of individuals included in the study's TCR sequencing and HLA analysis was acknowledged as relatively small.

V gene TRBV20-1 combines with J gene TRBJ1-1; D gene uncertain. Source material: CD4+ T cells from PBMCs. The sequence derives from a human donor with multiple sclerosis. CDR3 in DNA: TGCAGTGCGCCTCCTGGTCAGACCCTTCGAGGGGCTTTCTTT. Its translation is CSAPPGQTLRGAFF.